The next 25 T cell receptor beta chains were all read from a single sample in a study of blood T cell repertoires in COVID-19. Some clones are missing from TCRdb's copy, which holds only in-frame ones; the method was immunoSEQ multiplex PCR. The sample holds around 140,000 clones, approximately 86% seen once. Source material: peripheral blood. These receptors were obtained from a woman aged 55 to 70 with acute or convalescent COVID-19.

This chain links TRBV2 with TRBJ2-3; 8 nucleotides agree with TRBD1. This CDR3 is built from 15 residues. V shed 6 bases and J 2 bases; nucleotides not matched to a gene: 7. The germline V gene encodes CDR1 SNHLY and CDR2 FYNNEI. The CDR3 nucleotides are TGTGCCAGCAGCCTTAGGACAGGGTCCACAGATACGCAGTATTTT. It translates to CASSLRTGSTDTQYF.

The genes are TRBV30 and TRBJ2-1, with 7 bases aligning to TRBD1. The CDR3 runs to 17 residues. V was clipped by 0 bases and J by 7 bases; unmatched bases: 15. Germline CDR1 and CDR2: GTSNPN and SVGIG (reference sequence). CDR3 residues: CAWSVGITGERLNEQFF. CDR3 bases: TGTGCCTGGAGTGTCGGAATAACAGGGGAAAGATTGAATGAGCAGTTCTTC.

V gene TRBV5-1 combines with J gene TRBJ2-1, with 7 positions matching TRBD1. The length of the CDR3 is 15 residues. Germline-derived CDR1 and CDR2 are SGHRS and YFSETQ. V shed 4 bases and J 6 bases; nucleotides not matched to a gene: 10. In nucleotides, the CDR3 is TGCGCCAGCAGCGCAAAAATCGACAGGGTCAATGAGCAGTTCTTC. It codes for CASSAKIDRVNEQFF.

CDR3 region: CASSRSARVGPGELFF. The DNA for the CDR3 is TGTGCCAGTAGTCGAAGCGCCAGGGTGGGCCCCGGGGAGCTGTTTTTT. The chain is built from TRBV19 and TRBJ2-2; D possibly corresponds to TRBD1 (5 bases). The CDR3 runs 16 residues. V gave up 5 bases and J gave up 6 bases, with 19 bases separating them. Germline loops: CDR1 LNHDA, CDR2 SQIVND (reference sequence).

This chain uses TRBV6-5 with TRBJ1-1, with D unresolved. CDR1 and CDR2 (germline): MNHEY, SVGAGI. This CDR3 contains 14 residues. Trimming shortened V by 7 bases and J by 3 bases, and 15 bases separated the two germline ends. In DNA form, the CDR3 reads TGTGCCAGCATCCCCCCGGGAAGGGACACTGAAGCTTTCTTT. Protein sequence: CASIPPGRDTEAFF.

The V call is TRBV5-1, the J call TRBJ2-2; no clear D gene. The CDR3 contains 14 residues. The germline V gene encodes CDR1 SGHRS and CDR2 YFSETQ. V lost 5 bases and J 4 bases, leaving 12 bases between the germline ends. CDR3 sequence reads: CASRQTFGTGELFF. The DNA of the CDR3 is TGCGCCAGCAGACAGACCTTTGGCACCGGGGAGCTGTTTTTT. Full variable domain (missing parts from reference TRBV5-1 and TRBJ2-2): KAGVTQTPRYLIKTRGQQVTLSCSPISGHRSVSWYQQTPGQGLQFLFEYFSETQRNKGNFPGRFSGRQFSNSRSEMNVSTLELGDSALYLCASRQTFGTGELFFGEGSRLTVL.

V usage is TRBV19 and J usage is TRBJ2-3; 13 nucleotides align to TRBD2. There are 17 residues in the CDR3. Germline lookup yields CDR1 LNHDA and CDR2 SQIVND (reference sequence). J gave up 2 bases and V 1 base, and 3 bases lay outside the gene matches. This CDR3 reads CASSIGTSGGATDTQYF. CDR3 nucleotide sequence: TGTGCCAGTAGTATAGGCACTAGCGGGGGGGCCACAGATACGCAGTATTTT. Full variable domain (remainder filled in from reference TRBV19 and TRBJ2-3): DGGITQSPKYLFRKEGQNVTLSCEQNLNHDAMYWYRQDPGQGLRLIYYSQIVNDFQKGDIAEGYSVSREKKESFPLTVTSAQKNPTAFYLCASSIGTSGGATDTQYFGPGTRLTVL.

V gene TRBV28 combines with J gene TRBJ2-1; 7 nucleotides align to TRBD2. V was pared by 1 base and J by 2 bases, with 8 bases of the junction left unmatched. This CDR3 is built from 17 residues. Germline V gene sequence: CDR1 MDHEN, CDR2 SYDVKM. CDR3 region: CASSLYSSGYTYNEQFF. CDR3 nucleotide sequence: TGTGCCAGCAGTTTATATAGTAGCGGGTATACCTACAATGAGCAGTTCTTC.

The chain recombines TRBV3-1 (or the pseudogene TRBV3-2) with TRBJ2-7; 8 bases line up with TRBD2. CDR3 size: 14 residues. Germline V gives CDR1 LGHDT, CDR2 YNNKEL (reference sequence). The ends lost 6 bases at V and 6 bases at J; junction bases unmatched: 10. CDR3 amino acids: CASRSGGVAGEQYF. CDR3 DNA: TGTGCCAGCAGATCCGGGGGGGTCGCAGGCGAGCAGTACTTC.

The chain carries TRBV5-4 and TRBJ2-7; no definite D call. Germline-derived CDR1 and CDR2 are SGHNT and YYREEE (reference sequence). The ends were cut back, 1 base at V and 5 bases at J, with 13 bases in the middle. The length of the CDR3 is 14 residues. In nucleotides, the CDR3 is TGTGCCAGCAGCTTGTCTGCAGGCCCCCACGAGCAGTACTTC. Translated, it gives CASSLSAGPHEQYF.

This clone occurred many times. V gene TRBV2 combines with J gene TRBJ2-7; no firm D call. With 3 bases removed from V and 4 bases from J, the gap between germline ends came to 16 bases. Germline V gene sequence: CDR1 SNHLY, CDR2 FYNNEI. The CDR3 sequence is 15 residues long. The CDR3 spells CASSEGSYPSYEQYF. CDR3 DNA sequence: TGTGCCAGCAGTGAGGGCTCCTATCCATCATACGAGCAGTACTTC. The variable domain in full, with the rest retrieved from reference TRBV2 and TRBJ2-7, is EPEVTQTPSHQVTQMGQEVILRCVPISNHLYFYWYRQILGQKVEFLVSFYNNEISEKSEIFDDQFSVERPDGSNFTLKIRSTKLEDSAMYFCASSEGSYPSYEQYFGPGTRLTVT.

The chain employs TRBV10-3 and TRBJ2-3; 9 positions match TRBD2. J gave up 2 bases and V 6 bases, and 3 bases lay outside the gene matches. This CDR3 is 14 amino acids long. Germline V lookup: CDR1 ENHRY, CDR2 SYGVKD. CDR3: CAISRGGDTDTQYF. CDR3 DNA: TGTGCCATCAGCCGCGGGGGGGACACAGATACGCAGTATTTT.

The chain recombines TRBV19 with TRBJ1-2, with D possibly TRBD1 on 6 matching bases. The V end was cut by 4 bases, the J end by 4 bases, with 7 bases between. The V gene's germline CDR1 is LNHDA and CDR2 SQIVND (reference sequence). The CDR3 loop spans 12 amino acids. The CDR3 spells CASSRTAYGYTF. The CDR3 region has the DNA TGTGCCAGTAGTAGGACAGCCTATGGCTACACCTTC.

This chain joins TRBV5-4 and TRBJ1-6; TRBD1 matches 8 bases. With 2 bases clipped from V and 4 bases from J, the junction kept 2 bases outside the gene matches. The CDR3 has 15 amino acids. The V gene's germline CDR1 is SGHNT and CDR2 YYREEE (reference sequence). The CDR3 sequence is CASSLGQGYNSPLHF. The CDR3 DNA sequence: TGTGCCAGCAGCTTAGGACAGGGATATAATTCACCCCTCCACTTT.

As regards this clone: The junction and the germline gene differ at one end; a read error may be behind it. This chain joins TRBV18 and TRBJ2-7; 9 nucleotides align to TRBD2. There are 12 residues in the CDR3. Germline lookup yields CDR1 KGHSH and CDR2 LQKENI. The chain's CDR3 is CASSPIAGEQCF. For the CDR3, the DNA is TGTGCCAGCTCACCTATAGCGGGGGAGCAGTGCTTC. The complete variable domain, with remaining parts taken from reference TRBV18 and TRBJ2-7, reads NAGVMQNPRHLVRRRGQEARLRCSPMKGHSHVYWYRQLPEEGLKFMVYLQKENIIDESGMPKERFSAEFPKEGPSILRIQQVVRGDSAAYFCASSPIAGEQCFGPGTRLTVT.

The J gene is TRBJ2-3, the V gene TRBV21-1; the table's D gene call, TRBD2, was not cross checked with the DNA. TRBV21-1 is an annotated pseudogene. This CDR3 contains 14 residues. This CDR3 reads CASSKLDLRDTQYF. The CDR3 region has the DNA TGTGCCAGCAGCAAGTTGGACTTAAGAGATACGCAGTATTTT.

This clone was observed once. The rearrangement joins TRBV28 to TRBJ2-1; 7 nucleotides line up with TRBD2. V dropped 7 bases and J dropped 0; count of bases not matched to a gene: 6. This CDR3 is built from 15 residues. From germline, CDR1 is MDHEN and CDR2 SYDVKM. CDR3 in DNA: TGTGCCAGCACCTTGGCGGGGGTCTCCTACAATGAGCAGTTCTTC. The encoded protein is CASTLAGVSYNEQFF.

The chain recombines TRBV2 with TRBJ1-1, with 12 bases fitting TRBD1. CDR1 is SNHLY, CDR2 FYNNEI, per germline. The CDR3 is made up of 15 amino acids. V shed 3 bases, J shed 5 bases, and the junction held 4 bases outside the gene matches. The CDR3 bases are TGTGCCAGCAGTGAGAGGGACAGGGGGCGAACTGAAGCTTTCTTT. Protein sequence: CASSERDRGRTEAFF.

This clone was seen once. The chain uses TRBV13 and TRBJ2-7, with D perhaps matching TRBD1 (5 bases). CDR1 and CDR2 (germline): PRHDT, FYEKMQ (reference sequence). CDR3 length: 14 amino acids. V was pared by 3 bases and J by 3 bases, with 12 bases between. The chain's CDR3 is CASSFENRIYEQYF. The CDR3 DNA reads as TGTGCCAGCAGCTTCGAGAACAGGATCTACGAGCAGTACTTC.

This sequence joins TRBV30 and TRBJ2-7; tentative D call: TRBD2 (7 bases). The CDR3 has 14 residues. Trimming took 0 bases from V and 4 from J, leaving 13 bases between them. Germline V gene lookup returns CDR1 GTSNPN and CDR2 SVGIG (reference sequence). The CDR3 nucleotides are TGTGCCTGGAGTGTGCGGGGGCATAAGTACGAGCAGTACTTC. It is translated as CAWSVRGHKYEQYF.

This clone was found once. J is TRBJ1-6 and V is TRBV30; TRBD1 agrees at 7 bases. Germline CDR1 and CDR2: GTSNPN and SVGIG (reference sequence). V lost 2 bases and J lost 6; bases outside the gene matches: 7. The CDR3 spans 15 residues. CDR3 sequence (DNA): TGTGCCTGGAGTTTATCGGACAGGTTTAATTCACCCCTCCACTTT. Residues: CAWSLSDRFNSPLHF.

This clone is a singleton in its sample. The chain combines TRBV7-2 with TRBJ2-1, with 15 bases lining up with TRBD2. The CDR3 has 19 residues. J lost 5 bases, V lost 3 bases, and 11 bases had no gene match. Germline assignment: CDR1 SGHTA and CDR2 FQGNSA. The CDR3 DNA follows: TGTGCCAGCAGCTTGGGGCGAGGACTAGCGGGGGGGCCCCACAATGAGCAGTTCTTC. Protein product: CASSLGRGLAGGPHNEQFF.

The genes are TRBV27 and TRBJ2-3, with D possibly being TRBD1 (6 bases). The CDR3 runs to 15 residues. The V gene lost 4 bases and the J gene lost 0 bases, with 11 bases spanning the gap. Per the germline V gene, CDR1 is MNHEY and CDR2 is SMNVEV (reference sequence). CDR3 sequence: CASSSDSLSTDTQYF. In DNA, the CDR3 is TGTGCCAGCAGTTCGGACAGTTTGAGCACAGATACGCAGTATTTT.

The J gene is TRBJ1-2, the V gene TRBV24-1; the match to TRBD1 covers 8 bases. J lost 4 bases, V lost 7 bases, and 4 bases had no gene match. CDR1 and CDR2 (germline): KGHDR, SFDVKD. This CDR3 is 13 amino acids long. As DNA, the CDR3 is TGTGCCACCAGCGCAGGGGGCGCCTATGGCTACACCTTC. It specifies CATSAGGAYGYTF.

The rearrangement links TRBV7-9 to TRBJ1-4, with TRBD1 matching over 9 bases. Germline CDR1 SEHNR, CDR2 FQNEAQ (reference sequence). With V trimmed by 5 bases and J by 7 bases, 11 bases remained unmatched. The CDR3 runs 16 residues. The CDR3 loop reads CASSASDRGSGEKLFF. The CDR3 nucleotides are TGTGCCAGCAGCGCAAGCGACAGGGGGAGCGGTGAAAAACTGTTTTTT.